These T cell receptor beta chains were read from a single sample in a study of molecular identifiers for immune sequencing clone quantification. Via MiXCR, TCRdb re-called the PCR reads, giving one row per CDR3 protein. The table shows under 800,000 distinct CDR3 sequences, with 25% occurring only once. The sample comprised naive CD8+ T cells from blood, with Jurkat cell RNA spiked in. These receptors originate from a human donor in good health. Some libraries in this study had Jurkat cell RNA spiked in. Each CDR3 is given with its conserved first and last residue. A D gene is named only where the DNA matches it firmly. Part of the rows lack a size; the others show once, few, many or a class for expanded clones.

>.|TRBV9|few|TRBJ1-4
CASSVGGGVNEKLFF
TGTGCCAGCAGCGTAGGAGGGGGTGTCAATGAAAAACTGTTTTTT
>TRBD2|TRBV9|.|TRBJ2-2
CASSERTSSGTGELLF
TGTGCCAGCAGCGAAAGGACTAGCTCGGGCACCGGGGAGCTGCTTTTT
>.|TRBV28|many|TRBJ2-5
CASSHYEDQETQYF
TGTGCCAGCAGCCATTACGAGGACCAAGAGACCCAGTACTTC
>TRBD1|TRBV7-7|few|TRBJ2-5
CASTPHAGQGFKTQYF
TGTGCTAGCACCCCCCACGCGGGACAGGGGTTTAAGACCCAGTACTTC
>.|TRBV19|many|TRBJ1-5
CASSTLREWSQPQHF
TGTGCCAGTAGTACCCTACGGGAGTGGAGTCAGCCCCAGCATTTT
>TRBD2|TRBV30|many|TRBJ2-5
CAWSNSGDETQYF
TGTGCCTGGAGTAATAGCGGGGATGAGACCCAGTACTTC
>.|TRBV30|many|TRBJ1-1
CAWSVQRDTEAFF
TGTGCCTGGAGTGTACAGCGGGACACTGAAGCTTTCTTT
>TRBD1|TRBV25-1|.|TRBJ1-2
CAISNTGVGYTF
TGTGCCATATCTAACACAGGGGTTGGCTACACCTTC
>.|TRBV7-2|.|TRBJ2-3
CASSILGGAGFTDTQYF
TGTGCCAGCAGCATCCTAGGGGGGGCGGGGTTCACAGATACGCAGTATTTT
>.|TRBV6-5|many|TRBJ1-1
CASSQEGVANTEAFF
TGTGCCAGCAGCCAGGAGGGGGTCGCGAACACTGAAGCTTTCTTT
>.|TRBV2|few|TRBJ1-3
CASSDRGGSGNTIYF
TGTGCCAGCAGTGATCGGGGGGGCTCTGGAAACACCATATATTTT
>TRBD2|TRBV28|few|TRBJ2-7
CASTNPGLAGTYEQYF
TGTGCCAGCACGAATCCCGGACTAGCGGGGACCTACGAGCAGTACTTC
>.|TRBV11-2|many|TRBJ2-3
CASSLEGFSTDTQYF
TGTGCCAGCAGCTTAGAGGGGTTTAGCACAGATACGCAGTATTTT